This T cell receptor (beta chain) stems from a study of T-cell reconstitution after alpha-beta-depleted transplantation in children. Notes on the study in general: Diversity of TCRbeta at day 60 was high in some patients, arising from surviving recipient T cells and thymic progenitors. Among T cells one year after transplant, newly produced cells accounted for most counts and diversity. About two months after transplant, alpha-beta T cells reportedly came from several hundred expanded graft clones.

Regarding this clonotype: The antigen remains unidentified.

Unique molecular identifiers were used in preparing the TCRbeta library. MiXCR was run by TCRdb on the PCR reads, yielding one entry per CDR3 protein. The profile covers 300,000 to 350,000 distinct CDR3 sequences, with approximately 23% appearing a single time and roughly 9.7% taken by the ten largest. The CDR3 contains 16 residues. Germline V gene data show CDR1 as MGHRA and CDR2 as YSYEKL. V lost 4 bases to trimming and J lost 4 bases, with 19 bases between them. The receptor was isolated from a male patient under 18 who had a stem cell transplant for acute lymphoblastic leukemia, so the T cells may come from the graft donor. Sequencing used PBMCs, mostly from graft donor cells, obtained 180 days after TCRalphabeta/CD19-depleted stem cell transplant. The chain couples TRBV4-1 to TRBJ2-5, with D tentatively TRBD1 (6 bases). This CDR3 is CASSLPTGPDRETQYF. The DNA for the CDR3 is TGCGCCAGCAGCCTCCCCACAGGGCCTGATAGAGAGACCCAGTACTTC.